This T cell receptor (beta chain) stems from a study of identical twins. The CDR3 contains 16 residues. The germline CDR1 and CDR2 sequences are SEHNR and FQNEAQ (reference sequence). Trimming removed 4 bases at V and 2 bases at J, with 12 bases between. This clonotype was seen repeatedly, ten times or more. TCRdb re-analysed the 5' RACE reads in MiXCR, keeping a single row per CDR3 protein. Here the sample spans 550,000 to 800,000 distinct CDR3 sequences, roughly 7.2% being singletons. This sample was shared with a second study, whose subject was yellow fever vaccine responses in identical twins.

The TCR comes from a woman under 30 in good health. Sequencing was carried out using PBMCs. The rearrangement uses TRBV7-9 and TRBJ2-6; a weak D match, TRBD2 (5 bases). This CDR3 reads CASSSIAGAGANVLTF. The CDR3 nucleotides are TGTGCCAGCAGCTCTATAGCCGGGGCTGGGGCCAACGTCCTGACTTTC.